The source of this TCR beta chain is a study of blood T cell repertoires in COVID-19. Study background: Acute and convalescent COVID-19 samples came from the United States, Italy and Spain. Nucleic acid was either cDNA or gDNA, and it came from T cells, B-cell-depleted T cells, or PBMCs.

In the original analysis: Reference gene primer amplification yielded estimated nucleated cell counts. Method: immunoSEQ multiplex PCR; TCRdb's copy keeps in-frame clones and lacks some. V, J and clone size are taken as reported in that table, and D and trimming were inferred from the DNA itself. Among around 200,000 clones, 70% to 90% were seen once, and the ten largest hold 4% to 4.5%. V lost 1 base to trimming and J lost 5 bases, with 9 bases between them. The CDR3 extends over 14 amino acids. CDR1 is SGHVS and CDR2 is FQNEAQ in the germline V gene. The genes are TRBV7-8 and TRBJ1-5; TRBD1 is a possible D gene (6 bases). The receptor's source is a man aged 50 to 60 with acute or convalescent COVID-19. The sample taken for sequencing was peripheral blood. CDR3 DNA sequence: TGTGCCAGCAGCTTAGACAGGGTCGATCAGCCCCAGCATTTT. Encoded protein: CASSLDRVDQPQHF.